This T cell receptor (beta chain) was retrieved from a study of blood T cell repertoires in COVID-19 (TCRdb year 2020). Looking at the study overall: Samples covering the acute and convalescent phases of COVID-19 were provided by collaborators in the United States, Italy and Spain. The material from the prospective study consisted of cDNA or gDNA derived from T cells, B-cell-depleted T cells, or PBMCs. The dataset comprised deeply sampled blood TCRbeta repertoires from subjects exposed to, actively infected with, or recovered from COVID-19. The repertoires were made available in a free public database intended to serve as a resource for research on the immune response to SARS-CoV-2. The samples were drawn from two sources: the first 160 participants of the ongoing ImmuneRACE study, and over 1,000 subjects contributed by 6 global collaborators. A de-identified subject ID, COVID-19 status, age in years and sex were almost always included in the sample metadata. Where HLA class I and class II types were available, the types were taken from metadata supplied by the sample provider, not from assay-based typing.

CDR1 and CDR2 (WNHNN, SYGVQD) derive from the germline V gene (reference sequence). V is pared back by 6 bases and J by 1 base, with 19 bases lying between the germline termini. Measured from the cysteine to the phenylalanine, the CDR3 is 17 residues long. Kept here is only the CDR3 DNA, which spans 51 bases and is read in frame from base 1. The paper as a whole reports these results and caveats: The amount of clinical and demographic metadata varied by source and participant and was provided uncurated.

In its sample, this clone was seen once. Its antigen is unknown. No base quality values were provided; no much bigger clone lies one nucleotide off. The immunoSEQ Assay, a bias-controlled multiplex PCR, was used to amplify TCRbeta CDR3 regions from genomic DNA. Turning to the authors' computational methods: The number of nucleated cells in each sample was estimated by amplification of reference gene primers within the assay. To quantify the absolute abundance of each unique TCRbeta CDR3 rearrangement, sequence reads were collapsed and filtered. For each sample, productive Simpson clonality was calculated as the square root of Simpson's diversity index over productive rearrangements. Here the immuneACCESS table is served through TCRdb, limited to in-frame sequences with V and J called. Missing clones are a known gap in these copies; in checked studies unresolved V genes cover under half, and the rest lacks a known reason. For V, J and clone size, that table is used; D and trimming come from the DNA. This sample holds 45,000 to 55,000 clones; around 90% were observed only once. 10% to 15% of the sample rests with the top ten.

Each collaborating institution followed its own protocols to collect whole blood in K2EDTA tubes. Collaborator samples were shipped for TCRbeta analysis as frozen whole blood, isolated PBMCs, or DNA extracted from either sample type. This sequence was found in a man at least 80 years old with acute or convalescent COVID-19. This sequence uses TRBV10-1 and TRBJ2-1, with the D gene call left open. The sequenced material came from peripheral blood. The nucleotide sequence is TGCGCCAGCAGGCCCCCTCGCCCTGAGAGATCCTACAATGAGCAGTTCTTC. It codes for CASRPPRPERSYNEQFF.